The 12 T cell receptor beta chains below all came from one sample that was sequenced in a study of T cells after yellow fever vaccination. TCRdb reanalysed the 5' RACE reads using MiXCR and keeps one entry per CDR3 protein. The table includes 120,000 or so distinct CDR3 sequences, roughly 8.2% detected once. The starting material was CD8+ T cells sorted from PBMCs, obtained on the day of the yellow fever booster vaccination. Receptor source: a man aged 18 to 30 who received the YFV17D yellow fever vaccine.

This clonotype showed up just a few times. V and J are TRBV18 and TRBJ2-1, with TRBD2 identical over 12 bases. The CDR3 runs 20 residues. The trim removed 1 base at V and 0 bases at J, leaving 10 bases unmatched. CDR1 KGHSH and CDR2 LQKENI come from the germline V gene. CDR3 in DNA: TGTGCCAGCTCACCACAAGTTACTAGCGGGGGGCCAACCTCCTACAATGAGCAGTTCTTC. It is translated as CASSPQVTSGGPTSYNEQFF.

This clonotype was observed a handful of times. This chain's CDR3 is CASSLMGDEQYF. The DNA of the CDR3 is TGTGCCAGCAGCTTGATGGGGGACGAGCAGTACTTC. V is TRBV5-5 and J is TRBJ2-7; possibly TRBD1 or TRBD2 for D (5 bases each). Trimming left V 1 base short and J 5 bases short, with 7 bases between. In germline, CDR1 is SGHKS, CDR2 YYEKEE (reference sequence). CDR3 size: 12 residues.

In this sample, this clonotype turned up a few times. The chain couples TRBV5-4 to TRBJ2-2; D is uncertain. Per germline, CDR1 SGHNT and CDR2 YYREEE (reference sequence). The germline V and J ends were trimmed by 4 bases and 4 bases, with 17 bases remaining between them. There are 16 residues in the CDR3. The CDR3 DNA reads TGTGCCAGCAGCCCCGATCGCCGACACCGCACCGGGGAGCTGTTTTTT. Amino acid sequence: CASSPDRRHRTGELFF.

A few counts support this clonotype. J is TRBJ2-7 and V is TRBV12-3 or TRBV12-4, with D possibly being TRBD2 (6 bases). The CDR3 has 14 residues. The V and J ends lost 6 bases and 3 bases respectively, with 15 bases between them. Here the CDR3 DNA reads TGTGCCAGCAGCACCGGGGACTGCGACTACGAGCAGTACTTC. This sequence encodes CASSTGDCDYEQYF.

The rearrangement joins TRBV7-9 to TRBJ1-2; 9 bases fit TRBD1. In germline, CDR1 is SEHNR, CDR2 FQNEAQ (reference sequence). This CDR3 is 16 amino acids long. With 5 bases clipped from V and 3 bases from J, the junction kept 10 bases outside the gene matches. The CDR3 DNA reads TGTGCCAGCAGCGCAACAGGGGGCCGTGCTCACTATGGCTACACCTTC. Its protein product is CASSATGGRAHYGYTF.

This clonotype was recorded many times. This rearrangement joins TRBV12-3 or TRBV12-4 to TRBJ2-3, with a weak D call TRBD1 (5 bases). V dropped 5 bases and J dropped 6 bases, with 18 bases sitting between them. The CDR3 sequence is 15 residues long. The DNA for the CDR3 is TGTGCCAGCAGTATTTACTGGACAAAAGAGGATACGCAGTATTTT. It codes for CASSIYWTKEDTQYF.

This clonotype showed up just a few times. DNA for the CDR3: TGTGCCAGCAGCCAATTACCCCGGGGGCCCTACGAGCAGTACTTC. Protein sequence: CASSQLPRGPYEQYF. The rearrangement uses TRBV7-9 and TRBJ2-7, with D perhaps given as TRBD1 or TRBD2 (6 bases each). This CDR3 spans 15 amino acids. The V gene lost 5 bases and the J gene lost 2 bases, with 16 bases spanning the gap. Germline V gene lookup returns CDR1 SEHNR and CDR2 FQNEAQ (reference sequence). Looking up the rest from reference TRBV7-9 and TRBJ2-7 gives the full variable domain: DTGVSQNPRHKITKRGQNVTFRCDPISEHNRLYWYRQTLGQGPEFLTYFQNEAQLEKSRLLSDRFSAERPKGSFSTLEIQRTEQGDSAMYLCASSQLPRGPYEQYFGPGTRLTVT.

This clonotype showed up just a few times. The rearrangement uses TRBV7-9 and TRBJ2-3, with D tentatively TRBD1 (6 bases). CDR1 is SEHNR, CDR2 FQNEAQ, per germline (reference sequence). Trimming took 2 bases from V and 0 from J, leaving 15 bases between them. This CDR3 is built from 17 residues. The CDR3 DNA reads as TGTGCCAGCAGCTTACCCCCAGGGGTCGAGAGCACAGATACGCAGTATTTT. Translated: CASSLPPGVESTDTQYF.

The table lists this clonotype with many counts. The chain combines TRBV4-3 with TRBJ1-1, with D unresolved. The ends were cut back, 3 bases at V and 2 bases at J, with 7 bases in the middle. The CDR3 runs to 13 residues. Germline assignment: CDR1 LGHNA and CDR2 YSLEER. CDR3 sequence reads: CASSQVQNTEAFF. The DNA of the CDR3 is TGCGCCAGCAGCCAGGTCCAAAACACTGAAGCTTTCTTT.

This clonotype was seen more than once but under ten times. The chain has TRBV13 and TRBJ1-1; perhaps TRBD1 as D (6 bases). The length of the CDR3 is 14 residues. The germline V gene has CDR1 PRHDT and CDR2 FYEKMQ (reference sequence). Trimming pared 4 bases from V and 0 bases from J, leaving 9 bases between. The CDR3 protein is CASSSRTVNTEAFF. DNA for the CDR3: TGTGCCAGCAGCTCAAGGACAGTGAACACTGAAGCTTTCTTT.

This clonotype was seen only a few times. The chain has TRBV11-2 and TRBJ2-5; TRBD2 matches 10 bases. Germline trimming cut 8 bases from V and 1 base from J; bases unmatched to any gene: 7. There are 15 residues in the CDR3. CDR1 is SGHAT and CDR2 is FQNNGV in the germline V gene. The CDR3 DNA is TGTGCCAGCCAATCCAGCGGGGGGGCCCAAGAGACCCAGTACTTC. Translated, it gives CASQSSGGAQETQYF.

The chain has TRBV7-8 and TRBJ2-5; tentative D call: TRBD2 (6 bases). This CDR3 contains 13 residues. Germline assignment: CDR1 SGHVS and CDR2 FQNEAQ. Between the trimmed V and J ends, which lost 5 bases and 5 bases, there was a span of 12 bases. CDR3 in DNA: TGTGCCAGCAGCGAGCCTAGCGTCGAGACCCAGTACTTC. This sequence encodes CASSEPSVETQYF.